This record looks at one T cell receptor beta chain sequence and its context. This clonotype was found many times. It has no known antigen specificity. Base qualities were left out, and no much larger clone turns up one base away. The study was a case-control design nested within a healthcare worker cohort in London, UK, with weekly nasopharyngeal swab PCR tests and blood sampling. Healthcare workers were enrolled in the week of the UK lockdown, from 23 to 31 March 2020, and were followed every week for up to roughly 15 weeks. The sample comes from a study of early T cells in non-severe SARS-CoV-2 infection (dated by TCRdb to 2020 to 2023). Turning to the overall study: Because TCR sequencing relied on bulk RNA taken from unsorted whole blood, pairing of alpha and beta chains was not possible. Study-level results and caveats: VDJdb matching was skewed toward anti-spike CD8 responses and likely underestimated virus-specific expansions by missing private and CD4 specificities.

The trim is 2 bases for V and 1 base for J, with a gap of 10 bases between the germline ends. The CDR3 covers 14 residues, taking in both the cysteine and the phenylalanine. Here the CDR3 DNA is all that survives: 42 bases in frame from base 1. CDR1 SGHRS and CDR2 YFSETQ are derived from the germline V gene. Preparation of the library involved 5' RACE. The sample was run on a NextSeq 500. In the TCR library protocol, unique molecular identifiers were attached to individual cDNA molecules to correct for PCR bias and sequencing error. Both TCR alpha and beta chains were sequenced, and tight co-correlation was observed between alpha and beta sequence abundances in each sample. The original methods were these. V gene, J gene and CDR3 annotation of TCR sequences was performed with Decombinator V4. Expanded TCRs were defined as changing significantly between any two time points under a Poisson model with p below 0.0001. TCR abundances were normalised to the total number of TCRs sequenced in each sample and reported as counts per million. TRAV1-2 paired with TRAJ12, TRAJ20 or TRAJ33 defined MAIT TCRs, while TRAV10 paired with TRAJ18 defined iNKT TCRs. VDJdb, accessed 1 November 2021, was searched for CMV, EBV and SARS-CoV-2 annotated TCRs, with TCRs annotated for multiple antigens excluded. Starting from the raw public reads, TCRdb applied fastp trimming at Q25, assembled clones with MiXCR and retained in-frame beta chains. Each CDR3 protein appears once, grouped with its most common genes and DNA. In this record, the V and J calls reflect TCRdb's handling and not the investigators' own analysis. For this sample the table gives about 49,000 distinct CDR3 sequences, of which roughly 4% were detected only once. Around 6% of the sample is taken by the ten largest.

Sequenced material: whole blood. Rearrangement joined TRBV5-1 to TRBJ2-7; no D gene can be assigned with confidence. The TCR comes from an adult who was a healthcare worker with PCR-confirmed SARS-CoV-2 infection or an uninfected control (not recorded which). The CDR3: CASSFRAGSYEQYF. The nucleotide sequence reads TGCGCCAGCAGCTTTAGGGCAGGATCCTACGAGCAGTACTTC. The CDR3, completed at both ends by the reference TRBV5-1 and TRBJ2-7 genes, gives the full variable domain KAGVTQTPRYLIKTRGQQVTLSCSPISGHRSVSWYQQTPGQGLQFLFEYFSETQRNKGNFPGRFSGRQFSNSRSEMNVSTLELGDSALYLCASSFRAGSYEQYFGPGTRLTVT.